This T cell receptor beta chain was obtained from a study of blood T cell repertoires in COVID-19. In the study overall: Samples representing acute and convalescent COVID-19 were sourced from the United States, Italy and Spain. T cells, B-cell-depleted T cells, or PBMCs supplied cDNA or gDNA.

Authors' data handling: From reference gene primer amplification, estimates of nucleated cell counts were derived. Sequencing was performed with immunoSEQ multiplex PCR; in TCRdb, only in-frame clones are kept and a portion is missing. The V and J calls and clone size come from that table; D and trimming were worked out from the DNA. The repertoire holds tens of thousands of clones, with 65% to 85% as singletons. CDR1 and CDR2 from the germline V gene are SNHLY and FYNNEI. The ends lost 8 bases at V and 4 bases at J; junction bases unmatched: 4. The CDR3 is 14 residues long. This TCR came from a human donor in a cohort sampled during active COVID-19. The J gene is TRBJ2-5, the V gene TRBV2, with TRBD2 identical over 13 bases. The sequenced sample was peripheral blood. This CDR3 is CASLGLAGAETQYF. The CDR3 nucleotides read TGTGCCAGCCTCGGACTAGCGGGGGCAGAGACCCAGTACTTC.